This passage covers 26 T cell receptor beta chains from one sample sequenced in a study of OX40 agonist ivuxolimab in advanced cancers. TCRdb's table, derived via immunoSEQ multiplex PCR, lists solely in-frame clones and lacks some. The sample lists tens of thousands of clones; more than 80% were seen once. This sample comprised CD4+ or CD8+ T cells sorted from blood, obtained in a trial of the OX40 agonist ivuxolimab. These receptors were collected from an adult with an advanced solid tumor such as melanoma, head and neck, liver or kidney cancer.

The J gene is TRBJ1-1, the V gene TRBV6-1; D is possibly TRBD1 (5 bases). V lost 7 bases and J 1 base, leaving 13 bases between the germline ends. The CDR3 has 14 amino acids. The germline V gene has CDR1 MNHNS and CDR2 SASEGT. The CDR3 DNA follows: TGTGCCAGCACCACCCTCGGGGGGAACACTGAAGCTTTCTTT. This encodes CASTTLGGNTEAFF.

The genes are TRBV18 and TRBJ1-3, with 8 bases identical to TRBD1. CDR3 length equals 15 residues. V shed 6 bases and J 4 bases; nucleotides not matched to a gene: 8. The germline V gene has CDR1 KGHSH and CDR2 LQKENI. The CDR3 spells CASSYGQGFGNTIYF. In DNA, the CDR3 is TGTGCCAGCTCCTACGGACAGGGTTTCGGAAACACCATATATTTT.

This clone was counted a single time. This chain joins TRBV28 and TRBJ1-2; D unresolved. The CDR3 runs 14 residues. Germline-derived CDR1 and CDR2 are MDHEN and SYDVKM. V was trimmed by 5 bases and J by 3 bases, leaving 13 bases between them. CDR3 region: CASSEVGFDYGYTF. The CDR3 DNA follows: TGTGCCAGCAGTGAGGTCGGCTTTGACTATGGCTACACCTTC.

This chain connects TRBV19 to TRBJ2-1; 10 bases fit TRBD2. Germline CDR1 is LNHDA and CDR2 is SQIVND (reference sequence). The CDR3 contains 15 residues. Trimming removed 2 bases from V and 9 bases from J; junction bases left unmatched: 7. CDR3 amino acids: CASSIPSGRMVEQFF. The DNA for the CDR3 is TGTGCCAGTAGTATACCTAGCGGGAGAATGGTTGAGCAGTTCTTC.

The CDR3 spells CASSKPYRQGRDGYTF. The CDR3 nucleotides are TGTGCCAGCAGCAAACCCTACAGGCAGGGGCGGGATGGCTACACCTTC. V is TRBV11-2 and J is TRBJ1-2, with D possibly TRBD1 on 6 matching bases. The CDR3 consists of 16 residues. V was shortened by 5 bases and J by 6 bases, with 22 bases between the two germline ends. Germline loops: CDR1 SGHAT, CDR2 FQNNGV.

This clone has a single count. CDR3 sequence (DNA): TGTGCCAGCAGCCCCCTCAGGGCGGGGACGCAGTATTTT. This gives the protein CASSPLRAGTQYF. This sequence joins TRBV11-3 and TRBJ2-3; D perhaps matches TRBD2 (6 bases). The CDR3 spans 13 residues. Trimming removed 5 bases at V and 9 bases at J, with 15 bases between. The germline V gene encodes CDR1 SGHNT and CDR2 YENEEA.

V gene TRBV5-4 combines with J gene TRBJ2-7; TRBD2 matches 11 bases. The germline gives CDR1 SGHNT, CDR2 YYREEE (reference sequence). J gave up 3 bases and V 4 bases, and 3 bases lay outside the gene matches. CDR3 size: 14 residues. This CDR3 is CASSATSGGYEQYF. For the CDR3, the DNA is TGTGCCAGCAGCGCTACTAGCGGGGGCTACGAGCAGTACTTC. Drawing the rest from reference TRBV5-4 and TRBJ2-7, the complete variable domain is ETGVTQSPTHLIKTRGQQVTLRCSSQSGHNTVSWYQQALGQGPQFIFQYYREEENGRGNFPPRFSGLQFPNYSSELNVNALELDDSALYLCASSATSGGYEQYFGPGTRLTVT.

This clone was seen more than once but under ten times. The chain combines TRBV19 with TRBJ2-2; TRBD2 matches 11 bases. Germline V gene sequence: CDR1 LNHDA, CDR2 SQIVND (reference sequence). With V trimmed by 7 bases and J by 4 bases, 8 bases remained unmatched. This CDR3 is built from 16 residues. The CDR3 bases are TGTGCCAGTACCCTTAGCGGGGGGGCCATCACCGGGGAGCTGTTTTTT. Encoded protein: CASTLSGGAITGELFF.

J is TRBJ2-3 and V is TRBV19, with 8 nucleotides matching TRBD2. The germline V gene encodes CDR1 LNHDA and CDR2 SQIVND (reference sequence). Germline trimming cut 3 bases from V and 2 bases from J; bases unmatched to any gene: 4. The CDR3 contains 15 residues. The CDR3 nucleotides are TGTGCCAGTAGTATGGCGGGAGGAACCACAGATACGCAGTATTTT. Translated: CASSMAGGTTDTQYF. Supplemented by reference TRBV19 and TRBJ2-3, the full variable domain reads DGGITQSPKYLFRKEGQNVTLSCEQNLNHDAMYWYRQDPGQGLRLIYYSQIVNDFQKGDIAEGYSVSREKKESFPLTVTSAQKNPTAFYLCASSMAGGTTDTQYFGPGTRLTVL.

This CDR3 reads CASSPRQGYNSPLHF. CDR3 bases: TGTGCCAGCAGCCCCCGACAGGGGTATAATTCACCCCTCCACTTT. The V and J genes are TRBV11-1 and TRBJ1-6; 8 bases are shared with TRBD1. The germline V gene encodes CDR1 SGHAT and CDR2 FQDESV (reference sequence). CDR3 length equals 15 residues. Trimming at V came to 5 bases and at J to 4 bases, leaving 4 bases not matched to a gene. The variable domain in full, with the rest retrieved from reference TRBV11-1 and TRBJ1-6, is EAEVAQSPRYKITEKSQAVAFWCDPISGHATLYWYRQILGQGPELLVQFQDESVVDDSQLPKDRFSAERLKGVDSTLKIQPAELGDSAMYLCASSPRQGYNSPLHFGNGTRLTVT.

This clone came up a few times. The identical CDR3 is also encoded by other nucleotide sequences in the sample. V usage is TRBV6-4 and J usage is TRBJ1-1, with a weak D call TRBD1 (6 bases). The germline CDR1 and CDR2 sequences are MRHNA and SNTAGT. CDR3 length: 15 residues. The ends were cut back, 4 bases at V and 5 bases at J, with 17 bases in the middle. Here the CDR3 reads CASSASGGRGTEAFF. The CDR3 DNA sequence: TGTGCCAGCAGTGCTTCGGGGGGGCGCGGGACTGAAGCTTTCTTT.

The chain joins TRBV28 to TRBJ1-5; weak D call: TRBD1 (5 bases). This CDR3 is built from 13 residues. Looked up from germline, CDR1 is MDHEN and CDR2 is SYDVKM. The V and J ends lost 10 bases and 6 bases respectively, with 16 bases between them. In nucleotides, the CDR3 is TGTGCCACCCTCGCGGCGGGGGGTCAGCCCCAGCATTTT. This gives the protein CATLAAGGQPQHF.

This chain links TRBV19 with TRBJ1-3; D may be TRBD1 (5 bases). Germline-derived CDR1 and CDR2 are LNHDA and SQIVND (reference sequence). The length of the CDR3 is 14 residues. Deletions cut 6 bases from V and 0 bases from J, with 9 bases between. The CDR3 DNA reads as TGTGCCAGTAGGTCAGGGAGCTCTGGAAACACCATATATTTT. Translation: CASRSGSSGNTIYF.

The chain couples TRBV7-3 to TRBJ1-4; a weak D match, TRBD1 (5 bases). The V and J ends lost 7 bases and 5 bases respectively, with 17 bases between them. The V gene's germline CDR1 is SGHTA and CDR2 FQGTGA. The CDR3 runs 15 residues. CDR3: CASTPRGVGNEKLFF. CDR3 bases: TGTGCCAGCACCCCACGGGGGGTGGGAAATGAAAAACTGTTTTTT.

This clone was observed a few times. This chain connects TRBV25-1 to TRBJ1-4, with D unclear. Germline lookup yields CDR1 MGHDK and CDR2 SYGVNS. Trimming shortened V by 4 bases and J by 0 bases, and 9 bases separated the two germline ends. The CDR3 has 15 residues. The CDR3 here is CASSAPSATNEKLFF. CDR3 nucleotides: TGTGCCAGCAGTGCCCCTAGTGCAACTAATGAAAAACTGTTTTTT.

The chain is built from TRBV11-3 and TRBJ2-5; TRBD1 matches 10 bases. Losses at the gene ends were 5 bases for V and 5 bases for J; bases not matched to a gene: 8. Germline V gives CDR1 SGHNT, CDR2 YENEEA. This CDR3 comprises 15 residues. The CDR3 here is CASSSRQGASETQYF. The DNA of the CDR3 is TGTGCCAGCAGCAGCAGACAGGGGGCGTCGGAGACCCAGTACTTC.

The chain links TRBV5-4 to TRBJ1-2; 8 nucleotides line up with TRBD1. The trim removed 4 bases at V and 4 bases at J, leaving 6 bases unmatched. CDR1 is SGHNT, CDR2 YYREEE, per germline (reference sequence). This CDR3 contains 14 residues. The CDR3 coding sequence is TGTGCCAGCAGCCTGGACAGGGTAGTCTATGGCTACACCTTC. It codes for CASSLDRVVYGYTF.

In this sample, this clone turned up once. The CDR3 sequence is CASSQRGLAGPQFF. The CDR3 DNA sequence: TGTGCCAGCAGCCAACGGGGACTAGCGGGACCGCAGTTCTTC. The J gene is TRBJ2-1, the V gene TRBV14; TRBD2 matches at 13 bases. This CDR3 comprises 14 residues. Germline assignment: CDR1 SGHDN and CDR2 FVKESK. Losses at the gene ends were 2 bases for V and 12 bases for J; bases not matched to a gene: 4. The complete variable domain, with remaining parts taken from reference TRBV14 and TRBJ2-1, reads EAGVTQFPSHSVIEKGQTVTLRCDPISGHDNLYWYRRVMGKEIKFLLHFVKESKQDESGMPNNRFLAERTGGTYSTLKVQPAELEDSGVYFCASSQRGLAGPQFFGPGTRLTVL.

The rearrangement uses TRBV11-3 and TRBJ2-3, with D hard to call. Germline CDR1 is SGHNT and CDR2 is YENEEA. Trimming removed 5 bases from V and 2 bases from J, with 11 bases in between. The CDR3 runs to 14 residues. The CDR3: CASSPHRLTDTQYF. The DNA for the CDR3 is TGTGCCAGCAGCCCCCACCGCCTCACAGATACGCAGTATTTT.

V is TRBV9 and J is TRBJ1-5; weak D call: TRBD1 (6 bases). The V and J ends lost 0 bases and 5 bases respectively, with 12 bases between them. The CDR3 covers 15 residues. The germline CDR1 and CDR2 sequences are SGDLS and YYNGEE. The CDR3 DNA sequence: TGTGCCAGCAGCGTAGGGCAGGGGTTAGATCAGCCCCAGCATTTT. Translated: CASSVGQGLDQPQHF.

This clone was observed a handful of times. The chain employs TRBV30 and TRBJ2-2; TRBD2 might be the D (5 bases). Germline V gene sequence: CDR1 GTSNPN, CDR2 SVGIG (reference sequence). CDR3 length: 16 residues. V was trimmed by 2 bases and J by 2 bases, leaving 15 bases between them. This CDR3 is CAWSTPRGGNTGELFF. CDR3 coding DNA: TGTGCCTGGAGTACCCCTCGGGGTGGTAACACCGGGGAGCTGTTTTTT.

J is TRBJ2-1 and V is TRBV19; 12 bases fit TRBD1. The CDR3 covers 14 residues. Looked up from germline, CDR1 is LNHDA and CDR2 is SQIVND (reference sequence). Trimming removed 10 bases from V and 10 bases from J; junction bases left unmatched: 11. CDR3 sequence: CATSGTGGRGEQFF. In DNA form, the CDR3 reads TGTGCCACCTCCGGGACAGGGGGCCGCGGGGAGCAGTTCTTC.

CDR3 sequence: CASRQGYEKLFF. In DNA, the CDR3 is TGTGCCAGTCGACAGGGGTATGAAAAACTGTTTTTT. The chain couples TRBV27 to TRBJ1-4; TRBD1 aligns across 8 bases. V was clipped by 9 bases and J by 6 bases; unmatched bases: 3. The CDR3 runs to 12 residues. The V gene's germline CDR1 is MNHEY and CDR2 SMNVEV (reference sequence).

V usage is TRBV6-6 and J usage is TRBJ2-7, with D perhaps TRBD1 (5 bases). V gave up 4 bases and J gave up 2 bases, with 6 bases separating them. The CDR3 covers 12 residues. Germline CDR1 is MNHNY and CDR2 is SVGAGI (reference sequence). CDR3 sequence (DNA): TGTGCCAGCAGTTCGACAGCCTACGAGCAGTACTTC. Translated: CASSSTAYEQYF.

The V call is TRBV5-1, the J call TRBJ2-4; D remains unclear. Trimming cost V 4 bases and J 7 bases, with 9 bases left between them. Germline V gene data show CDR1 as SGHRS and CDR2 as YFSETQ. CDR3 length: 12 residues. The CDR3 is CASSADTNIQYF. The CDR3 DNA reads TGCGCCAGCAGCGCTGACACGAACATTCAGTACTTC.

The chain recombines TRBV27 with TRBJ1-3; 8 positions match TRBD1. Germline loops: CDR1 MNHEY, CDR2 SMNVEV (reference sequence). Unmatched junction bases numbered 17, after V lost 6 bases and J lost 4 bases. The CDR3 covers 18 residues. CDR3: CASSPTAGQGRSGNTIYF. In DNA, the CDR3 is TGTGCCAGCAGCCCTACCGCCGGACAGGGAAGATCCGGAAACACCATATATTTT.